This TCR beta chain was identified during a study of blood T cells in healthy people across ages (dated by TCRdb to between 2014 and 2016). In the study overall: In model experiments, roughly one uniquely barcoded TCR beta cDNA molecule per two T cells was captured by template switching. To track age-related changes in TCR beta repertoire diversity, the study relied on deep sequencing normalized with unique cDNA molecular identifiers. The donors were divided into four age groups: young (average around 17 years), middle-aged (around 41), aged (about 62) and long-lived (roughly 88). The study analyzed two additional independent replicas of 1 million unique cDNA reads from the same blood draw for two donors, one aged 18 to 29 and one aged 80 or older.

Libraries were prepared through 5' RACE. TCRdb shows the sequencer as Illumina HiSeq 2500. A second PCR of roughly 7 to 11 cycles was performed with a sample-barcoded 5' primer and a J-beta primer mix. Each TCR beta cDNA molecule received a unique molecular identifier from a template-switch 5' adaptor carrying 12 random nucleotides. At least 2.5 million CDR3-containing paired-end reads were obtained from each sample. All of the RNA was converted into first-strand cDNA using the Mint cDNA synthesis kit, with a TRBC-specific oligonucleotide serving as the primer. Following uracil-DNA glycosylase treatment, all cDNA underwent a first 18-cycle PCR with the universal primers M1SS and BC2_uni_R. The source study handled its data this way. Normalization of each sample was performed by random selection of 1 million high-quality reads, each carrying a distinct molecular identifier. Reads sharing molecular identifiers were discarded rather than binned into consensus sequences. CDR3 identification, clonotype clustering and error correction used MiTCR with a Q25 quality threshold and the strictest error-elimination algorithm. A nonparametric unseen species model with Euler transformation was used to estimate lower-bound total TCR beta diversity. In TCRdb, the public reads were trimmed at Q25 with fastp and aligned with MiXCR, with productive beta chains retained. Each CDR3 protein gets just one entry, which takes the most common genes and DNA from the rows behind it. TCRdb's processing, not the authors' own work, is the source of the V and J calls. The sample table contains more than 900,000 distinct CDR3 sequences; only one count was recorded for 25% to 35% of them. The ten most abundant clones make up about 10% of the sample.

This clonotype was counted between two and nine times. The specificity of this receptor is unknown. No much larger clonotype is one base removed from it; base qualities were not supplied. The cysteine opens and the phenylalanine closes a CDR3 of 16 amino acids. Only the CDR3 part of the read is kept: 48 bases, read in frame from the first base. The germline V gene provides CDR1 SGHTA and CDR2 FQGNSA. The germline V end is reduced by 1 base and the J end by 3 bases; junction bases left unmatched: 6. The donors were roughly 39 Caucasian individuals from Russia, aged roughly 6 to 100 years, who were systemically healthy. About 9.1 milliliters of peripheral blood were collected from each donor into EDTA-treated Vacutainer tubes. PBMCs were isolated by Ficoll-Paque density-gradient centrifugation, with at least 6.5 million obtained per sample. Total RNA was extracted from PBMCs with Trizol reagent, with at least 5 micrograms obtained per sample. For every donor, flow cytometry on a PBMC aliquot measured the percentage of naive CD45RAhigh/CD27high T cells.

Overall study results and their limits: As age increased, observed TCR beta diversity per million T cells dropped in a roughly linear way, and a significant reduction was already evident by age around 41. A strong correlation was found between observed TCR beta diversity and the percentage of naive T cells measured by flow cytometry. The long-lived group showed more naive CD4+ T cells, fewer expanded clones and increased TCR diversity than the aged group, suggesting age selection. Bulk unsorted PBMC profiling prevented conclusive comparison of naive and antigen-experienced compartments. Because the CMV infection status of the donors was unknown, age-related changes in expanded clonotypes may potentially have been confounded. Estimates of total diversity from one million sequenced T cells were regarded as lower bounds and underestimates.

These data were also filed under a second study, of T cells of mothers and their children. The second source states: Nine systemically healthy Caucasian individuals, comprising three mothers and their six children, were included as donors. cDNA synthesis consumed the entire amount of extracted RNA, loaded at 1.5 ug RNA in each 15 ul reaction. Sample barcodes and 2-4 random nucleotides were added via the M1S primer in the second PCR. More than 9 million TCR beta CDR3 reads were obtained from each mother, and roughly 3.1 million reads were obtained from each child. TCR recombination output is similarly shaped by thymic selection in related and unrelated pairs, with a minor effect exerted by inherited differences. Normalized repertoire overlap in related mother-child pairs was always slightly higher than in unrelated mother-child pairs, but the difference was never significant. No persistent microchimeric T cell clones were detected, at a sensitivity of around 97 clones per million clonotypes. The study used deep NGS to compare TCR beta repertoires of mothers and children, seeking features distinguishing related mother-child pairs from unrelated individuals. The mean age was roughly 36 +/- 4 years for the mothers and around 11 +/- 4 years for the children. Libraries were sequenced on Illumina HiSeq 2000 with 100+100 nt paired-end reads after adapter ligation with NEBNext reagents. Mother and child libraries were prepared a month apart and sequenced in separate runs to prevent cross-contamination. Between roughly 450,000 and 2,200,000 distinct TCR beta clonotypes were identified per donor. Naive TCR beta clonotypes were estimated from low-frequency clonotypes matched to each donor's FACS-determined naive share, without sorting.

Sequenced input: blood. Recombination joined TRBV7-2 with TRBJ1-2; 9 nucleotides in the junction match TRBD1. This receptor was obtained from a woman between 35 and 50 years old in good health. The CDR3 protein sequence reads: CASSLEPGQGYYGYTF. The DNA is TGTGCCAGCAGCTTAGAACCGGGACAGGGTTACTATGGCTACACCTTC.